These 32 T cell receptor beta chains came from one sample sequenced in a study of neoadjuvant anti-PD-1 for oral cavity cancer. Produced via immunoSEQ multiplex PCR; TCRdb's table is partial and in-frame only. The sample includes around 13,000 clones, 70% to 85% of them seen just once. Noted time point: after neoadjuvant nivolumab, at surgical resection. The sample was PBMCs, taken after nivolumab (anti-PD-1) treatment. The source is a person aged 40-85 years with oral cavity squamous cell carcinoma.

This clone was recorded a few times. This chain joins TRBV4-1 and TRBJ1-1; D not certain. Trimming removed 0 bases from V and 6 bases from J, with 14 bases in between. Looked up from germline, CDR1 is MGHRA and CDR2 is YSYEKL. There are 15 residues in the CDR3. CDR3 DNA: TGCGCCAGCAGCCAAGAAGCAAAGGGAGTCTCTGAAGCTTTCTTT. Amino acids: CASSQEAKGVSEAFF.

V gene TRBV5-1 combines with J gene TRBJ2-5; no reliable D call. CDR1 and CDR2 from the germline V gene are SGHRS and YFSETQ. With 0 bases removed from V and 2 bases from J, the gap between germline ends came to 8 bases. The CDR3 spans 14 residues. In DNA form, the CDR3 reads TGCGCCAGCAGCTTGGTCCCGCCGCAAGAGACCCAGTACTTC. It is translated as CASSLVPPQETQYF. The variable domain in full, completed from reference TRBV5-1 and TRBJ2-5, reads KAGVTQTPRYLIKTRGQQVTLSCSPISGHRSVSWYQQTPGQGLQFLFEYFSETQRNKGNFPGRFSGRQFSNSRSEMNVSTLELGDSALYLCASSLVPPQETQYFGPGTRLLVL.

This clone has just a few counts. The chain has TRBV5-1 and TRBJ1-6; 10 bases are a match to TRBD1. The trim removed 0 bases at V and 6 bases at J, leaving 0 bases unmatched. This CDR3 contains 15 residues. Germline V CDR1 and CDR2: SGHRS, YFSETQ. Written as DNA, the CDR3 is TGCGCCAGCAGCTTGGGACAGGGGGCTAATTCACCCCTCCACTTT. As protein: CASSLGQGANSPLHF. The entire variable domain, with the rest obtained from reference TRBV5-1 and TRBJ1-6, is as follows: KAGVTQTPRYLIKTRGQQVTLSCSPISGHRSVSWYQQTPGQGLQFLFEYFSETQRNKGNFPGRFSGRQFSNSRSEMNVSTLELGDSALYLCASSLGQGANSPLHFGNGTRLTVT.

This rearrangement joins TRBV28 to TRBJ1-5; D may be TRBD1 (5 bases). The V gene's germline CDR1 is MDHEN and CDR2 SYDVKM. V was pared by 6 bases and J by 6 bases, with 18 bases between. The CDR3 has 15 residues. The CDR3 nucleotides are TGTGCCAGCAGCGGCGGGGGGGGTAGGAGTCAGCCCCAGCATTTT. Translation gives CASSGGGGRSQPQHF. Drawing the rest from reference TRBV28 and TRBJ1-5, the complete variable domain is DVKVTQSSRYLVKRTGEKVFLECVQDMDHENMFWYRQDPGLGLRLIYFSYDVKMKEKGDIPEGYSVSREKKERFSLILESASTNQTSMYLCASSGGGGRSQPQHFGDGTRLSIL.

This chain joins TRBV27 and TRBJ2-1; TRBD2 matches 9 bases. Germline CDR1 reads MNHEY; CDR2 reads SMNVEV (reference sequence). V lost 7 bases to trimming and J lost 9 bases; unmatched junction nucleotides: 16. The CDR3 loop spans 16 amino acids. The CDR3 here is CASTARGLAGRSEQFF. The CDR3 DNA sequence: TGTGCCAGCACCGCACGGGGACTAGCTGGGAGAAGTGAGCAGTTCTTC.

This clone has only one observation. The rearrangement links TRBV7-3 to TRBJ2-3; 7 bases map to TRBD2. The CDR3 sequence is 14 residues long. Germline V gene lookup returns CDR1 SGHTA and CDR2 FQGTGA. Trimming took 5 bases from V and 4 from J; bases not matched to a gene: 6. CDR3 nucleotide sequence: TGTGCCAGCAGCCCCTATGGACTAGCAGATACGCAGTATTTT. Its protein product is CASSPYGLADTQYF.

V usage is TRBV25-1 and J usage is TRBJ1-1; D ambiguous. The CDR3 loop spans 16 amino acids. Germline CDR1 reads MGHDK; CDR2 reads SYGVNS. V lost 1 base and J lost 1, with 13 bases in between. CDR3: CASSESGRPGNTEAFF. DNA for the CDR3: TGTGCCAGCAGTGAATCTGGGCGGCCGGGGAACACTGAAGCTTTCTTT.

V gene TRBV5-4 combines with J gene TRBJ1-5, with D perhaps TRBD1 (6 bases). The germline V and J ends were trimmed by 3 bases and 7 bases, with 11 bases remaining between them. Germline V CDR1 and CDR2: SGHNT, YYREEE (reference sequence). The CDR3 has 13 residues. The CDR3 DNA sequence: TGTGCCAGCAGCTCCGGGACACAGCAGCCCCAGCATTTT. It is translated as CASSSGTQQPQHF.

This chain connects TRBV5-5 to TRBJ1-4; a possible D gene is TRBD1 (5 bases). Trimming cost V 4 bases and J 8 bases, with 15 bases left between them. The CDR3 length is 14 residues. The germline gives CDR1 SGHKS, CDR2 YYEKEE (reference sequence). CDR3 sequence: CASSPRGRGEKLFF. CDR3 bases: TGTGCCAGCAGCCCCCGGGGTCGGGGCGAAAAACTGTTTTTT.

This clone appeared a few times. CDR3 sequence: CASSKRGRYEQYF. In DNA form, the CDR3 reads TGTGCCAGCAGCAAAAGGGGACGCTACGAGCAGTACTTC. The genes are TRBV21-1 and TRBJ2-7. TRBV21-1 is a pseudogene segment. The CDR3 sequence is 13 residues long.

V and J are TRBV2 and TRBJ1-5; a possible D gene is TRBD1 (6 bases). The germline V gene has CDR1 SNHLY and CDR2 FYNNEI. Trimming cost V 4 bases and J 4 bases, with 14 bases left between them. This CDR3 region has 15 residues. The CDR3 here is CASSGGRGFNQPQHF. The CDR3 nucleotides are TGTGCCAGCAGTGGGGGCAGGGGATTTAATCAGCCCCAGCATTTT.

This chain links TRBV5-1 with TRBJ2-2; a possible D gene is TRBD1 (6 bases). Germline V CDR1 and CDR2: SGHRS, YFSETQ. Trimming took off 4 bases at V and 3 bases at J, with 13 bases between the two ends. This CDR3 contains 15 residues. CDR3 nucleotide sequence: TGCGCCAGCAGCCTCGGGTCAGGGGACACCGGGGAGCTGTTTTTT. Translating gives CASSLGSGDTGELFF.

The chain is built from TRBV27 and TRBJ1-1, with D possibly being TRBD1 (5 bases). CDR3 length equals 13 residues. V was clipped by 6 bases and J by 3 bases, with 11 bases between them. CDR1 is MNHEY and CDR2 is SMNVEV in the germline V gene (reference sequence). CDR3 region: CASSQTAYTEAFF. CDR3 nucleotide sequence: TGTGCCAGCAGCCAGACAGCTTACACTGAAGCTTTCTTT.

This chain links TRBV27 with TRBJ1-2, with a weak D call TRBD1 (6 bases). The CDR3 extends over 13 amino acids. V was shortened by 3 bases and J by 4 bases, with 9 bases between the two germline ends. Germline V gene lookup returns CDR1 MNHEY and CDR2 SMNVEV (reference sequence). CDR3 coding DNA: TGTGCCAGCAGTTTCGGGGGGCCCTATGGCTACACCTTC. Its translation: CASSFGGPYGYTF.

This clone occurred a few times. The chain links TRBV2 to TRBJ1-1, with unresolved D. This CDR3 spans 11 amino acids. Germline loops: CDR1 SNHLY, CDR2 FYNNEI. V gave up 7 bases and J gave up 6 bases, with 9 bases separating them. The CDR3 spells CASIRGAEAFF. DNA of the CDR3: TGTGCCAGCATACGGGGAGCTGAAGCTTTCTTT.

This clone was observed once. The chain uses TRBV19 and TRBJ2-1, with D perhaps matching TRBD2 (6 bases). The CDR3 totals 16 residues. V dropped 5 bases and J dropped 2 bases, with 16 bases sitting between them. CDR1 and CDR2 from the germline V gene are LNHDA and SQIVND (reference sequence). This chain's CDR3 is CASSQRDFRPYNEQFF. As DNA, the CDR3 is TGTGCCAGTAGTCAGAGGGACTTCCGCCCCTACAATGAGCAGTTCTTC.

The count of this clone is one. In DNA form, the CDR3 reads TGCGCCAGCAGCTTCAGCGGGACCAGGGACACCGGGGAGCTGTTTTTT. It is translated as CASSFSGTRDTGELFF. V is TRBV5-1 and J is TRBJ2-2; 7 nucleotides agree with TRBD2. The germline CDR1 and CDR2 sequences are SGHRS and YFSETQ. V was clipped by 2 bases and J by 3 bases; unmatched bases: 7. The CDR3 is 16 residues long.

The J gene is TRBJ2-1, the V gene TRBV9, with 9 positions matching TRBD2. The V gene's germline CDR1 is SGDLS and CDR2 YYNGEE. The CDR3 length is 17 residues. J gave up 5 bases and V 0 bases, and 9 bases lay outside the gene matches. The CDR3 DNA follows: TGTGCCAGCAGCGTAGAGTGGTGGGCTAGCGGGAACAATGAGCAGTTCTTC. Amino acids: CASSVEWWASGNNEQFF.

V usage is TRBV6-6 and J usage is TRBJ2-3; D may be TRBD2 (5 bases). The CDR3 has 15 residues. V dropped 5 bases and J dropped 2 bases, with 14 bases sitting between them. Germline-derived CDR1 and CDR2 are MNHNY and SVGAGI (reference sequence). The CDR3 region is CASSAPLGPTDTQYF. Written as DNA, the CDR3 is TGTGCCAGCAGTGCCCCACTAGGGCCCACAGATACGCAGTATTTT.

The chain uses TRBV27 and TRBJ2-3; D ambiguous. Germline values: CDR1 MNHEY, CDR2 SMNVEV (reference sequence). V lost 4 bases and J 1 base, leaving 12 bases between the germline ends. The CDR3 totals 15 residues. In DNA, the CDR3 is TGTGCCAGCAGTTACCTCAGCCGCCGCACAGATACGCAGTATTTT. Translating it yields CASSYLSRRTDTQYF.

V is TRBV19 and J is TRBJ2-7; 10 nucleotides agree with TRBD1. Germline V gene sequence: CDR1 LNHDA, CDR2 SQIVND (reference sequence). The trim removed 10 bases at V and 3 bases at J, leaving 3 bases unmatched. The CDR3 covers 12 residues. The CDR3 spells CATGQGIYEQYF. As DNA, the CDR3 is TGTGCCACGGGACAGGGGATCTACGAGCAGTACTTC.

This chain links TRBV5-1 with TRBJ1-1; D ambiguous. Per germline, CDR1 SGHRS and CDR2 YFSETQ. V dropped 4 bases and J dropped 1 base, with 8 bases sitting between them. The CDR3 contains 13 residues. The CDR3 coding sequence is TGCGCCAGCAGCCCCGGATCGAACACTGAAGCTTTCTTT. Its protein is CASSPGSNTEAFF.

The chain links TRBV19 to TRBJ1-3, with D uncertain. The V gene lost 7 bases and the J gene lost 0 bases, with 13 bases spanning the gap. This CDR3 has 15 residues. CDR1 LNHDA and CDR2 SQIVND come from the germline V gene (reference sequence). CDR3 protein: CASTPTAISGNTIYF. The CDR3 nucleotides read TGTGCCAGTACCCCGACGGCCATCTCTGGAAACACCATATATTTT.

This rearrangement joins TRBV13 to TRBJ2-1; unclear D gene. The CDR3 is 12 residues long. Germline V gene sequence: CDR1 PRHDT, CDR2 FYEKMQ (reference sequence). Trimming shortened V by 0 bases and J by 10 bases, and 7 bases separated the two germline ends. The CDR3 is CASSLGIGEQFF. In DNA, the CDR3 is TGTGCCAGCAGCTTAGGAATAGGGGAGCAGTTCTTC. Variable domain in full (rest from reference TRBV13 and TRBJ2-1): AAGVIQSPRHLIKEKRETATLKCYPIPRHDTVYWYQQGPGQDPQFLISFYEKMQSDKGSIPDRFSAQQFSDYHSELNMSSLELGDSALYFCASSLGIGEQFFGPGTRLTVL.

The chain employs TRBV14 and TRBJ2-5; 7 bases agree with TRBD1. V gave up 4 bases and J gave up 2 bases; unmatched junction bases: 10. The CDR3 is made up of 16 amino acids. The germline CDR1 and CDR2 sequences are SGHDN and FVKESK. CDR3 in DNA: TGTGCCAGCAGCCCCTTGACAGGGAGAGATCAAGAGACCCAGTACTTC. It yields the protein CASSPLTGRDQETQYF.

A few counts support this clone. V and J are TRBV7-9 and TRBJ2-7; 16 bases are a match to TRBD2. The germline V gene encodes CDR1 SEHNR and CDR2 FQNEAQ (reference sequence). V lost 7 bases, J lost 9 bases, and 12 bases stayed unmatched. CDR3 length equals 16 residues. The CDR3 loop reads CASTPGTSGRGTVQYF. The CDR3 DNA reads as TGTGCCAGCACCCCCGGGACTAGCGGGAGGGGTACGGTGCAGTACTTC.

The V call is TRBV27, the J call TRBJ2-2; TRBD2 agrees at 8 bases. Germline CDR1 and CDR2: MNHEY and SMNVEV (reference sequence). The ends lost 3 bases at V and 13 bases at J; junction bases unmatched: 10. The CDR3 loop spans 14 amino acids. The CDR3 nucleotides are TGTGCCAGCAGTTTCGGGGGGGGACACTTCGTGCTGTTTTTT. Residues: CASSFGGGHFVLFF.

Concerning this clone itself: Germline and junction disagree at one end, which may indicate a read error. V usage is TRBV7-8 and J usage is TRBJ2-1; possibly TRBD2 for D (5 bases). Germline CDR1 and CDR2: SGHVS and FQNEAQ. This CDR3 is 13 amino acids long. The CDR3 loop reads CASSLDRNGIPVF. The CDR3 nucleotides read TGTGCCAGCAGCTTAGACCGAAACGGGATCCCCGTCTTC.

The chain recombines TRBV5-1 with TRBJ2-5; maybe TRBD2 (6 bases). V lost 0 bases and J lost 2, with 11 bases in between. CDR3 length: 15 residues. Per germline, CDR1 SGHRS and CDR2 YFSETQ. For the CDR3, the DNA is TGCGCCAGCAGCTTGGTTGCGGGGCCGCAAGAGACCCAGTACTTC. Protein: CASSLVAGPQETQYF.

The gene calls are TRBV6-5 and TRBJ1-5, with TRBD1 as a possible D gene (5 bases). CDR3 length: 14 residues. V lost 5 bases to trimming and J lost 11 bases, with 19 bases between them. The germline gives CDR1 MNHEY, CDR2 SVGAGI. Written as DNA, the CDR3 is TGTGCCAGCAGTCCTACCGGACAAGAGTTGACCCAGCATTTT. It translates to CASSPTGQELTQHF.

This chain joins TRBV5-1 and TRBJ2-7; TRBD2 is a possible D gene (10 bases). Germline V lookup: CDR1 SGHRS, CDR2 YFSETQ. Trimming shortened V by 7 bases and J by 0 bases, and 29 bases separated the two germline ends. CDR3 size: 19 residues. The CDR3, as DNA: TGCGCCAGCGCAGAAAGGGACAGGGTTAGCGGGGGGTACTCCTACGAGCAGTACTTC. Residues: CASAERDRVSGGYSYEQYF.

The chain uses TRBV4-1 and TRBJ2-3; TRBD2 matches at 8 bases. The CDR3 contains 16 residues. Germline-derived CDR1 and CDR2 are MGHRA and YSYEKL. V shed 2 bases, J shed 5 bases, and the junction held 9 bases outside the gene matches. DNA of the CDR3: TGCGCCAGCAGCCAAATAACGGGAGGGCGCCGAGATACGCAGTATTTT. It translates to CASSQITGGRRDTQYF.